These T cell receptor beta chains were read from a single sample in a study of HIV-infected children after antiretroviral therapy interruption. Using its own MiXCR run on the 3' RACE reads, TCRdb lists one record per CDR3 protein. Seen here are fewer than 50,000 distinct CDR3 sequences, about 4.3% observed once, and the top ten hold approximately 0.7%. Material: CD45RA+ CD4+ T cells from PBMCs, pooled from several time points, obtained from a donor given antiretroviral therapy, either interrupted or continuous. The receptors were gathered from a pool of human donors with HIV. The CDR3 runs from the conserved cysteine through the conserved F or W. Fields, in order: clone size, J gene, V gene, D gene, CDR3 protein, CDR3 DNA. D genes are given only for firm matches. Size is stated as once, few, many or a size class.

>many|TRBJ2-5|TRBV12-3/TRBV12-4|-
CASSFAQETQYF
TGTGCCAGCAGTTTCGCCCAAGAGACCCAGTACTTC
>many|TRBJ2-1|TRBV28|TRBD1
CASRRGQGTPNEQFF
TGTGCCAGCAGACGGGGACAGGGGACGCCCAATGAGCAGTTCTTC
>many|TRBJ1-1|TRBV6-1|TRBD1
CAATRGAGAFF
TGTGCCGCCACCAGGGGGGCTGGCGCTTTCTTT
>many|TRBJ1-2|TRBV2|-
CASSVEVASNGYTF
TGTGCCAGCAGTGTGGAGGTCGCCTCGAATGGCTACACCTTC
>few|TRBJ2-1|TRBV2|-
CASSIIRQHNEQFF
TGTGCCAGCAGTATCATTAGACAGCACAATGAGCAGTTCTTC
>few|TRBJ2-3|TRBV6-6|TRBD2
CASSYEGTSVPSTDTQYF
TGTGCCAGCAGTTACGAAGGGACTAGCGTCCCTAGCACAGATACGCAGTATTTT
>many|TRBJ2-3|TRBV10-3|-
CAISDTTDTQYF
TGTGCCATCAGTGATACCACAGATACGCAGTATTTT
>many|TRBJ2-5|TRBV5-6|-
CASSLNQETQYF
TGTGCCAGCAGCTTAAACCAAGAGACCCAGTACTTC
>many|TRBJ2-1|TRBV11-3|TRBD1
CASSSGQGVASEQFF
TGTGCCAGCAGCTCAGGACAGGGTGTTGCTAGTGAGCAGTTCTTC
>many|TRBJ2-1|TRBV12-5|-
CASALTYEQFF
TGTGCTAGTGCTCTCACCTATGAGCAGTTCTTC
>many|TRBJ2-1|TRBV12-3/TRBV12-4|-
CASSLADNNEQFF
TGTGCCAGCAGTTTAGCCGATAACAATGAGCAGTTCTTC
>many|TRBJ2-2|TRBV20-1|-
CSASGLAGELFF
TGCAGTGCTAGCGGATTGGCCGGGGAGCTGTTTTTT
>many|TRBJ2-3|TRBV27|-
CASSSPPSRDTQYF
TGTGCCAGCAGTTCGCCCCCGTCTAGGGATACGCAGTATTTT
>many|TRBJ2-2|TRBV6-6|TRBD1
CASRFRQGGSTGELFF
TGTGCCAGCAGATTTCGACAGGGTGGAAGCACCGGGGAGCTGTTTTTT
>many|TRBJ2-2|TRBV18|-
CASSPRDLPNTGELFF
TGTGCCAGCTCACCAAGAGACCTCCCGAACACCGGGGAGCTGTTTTTT
>many|TRBJ1-6|TRBV2|-
CASSEELDRGNSPLHF
TGTGCCAGCAGTGAAGAGTTGGACAGAGGGAATTCACCCCTCCACTTT
>many|TRBJ2-5|TRBV15|-
CATSRGSVQETQYF
TGTGCCACCAGCAGGGGGTCTGTTCAAGAGACCCAGTACTTC
>few|TRBJ2-3|TRBV5-1|TRBD1
CASRQGSTDTQYF
TGCGCCAGCAGACAGGGGAGCACAGATACGCAGTATTTT
>many|TRBJ1-2|TRBV30|-
CAWSRQNYGYTF
TGTGCCTGGAGTAGACAGAACTATGGCTACACCTTC
>many|TRBJ2-3|TRBV3-1|-
CASSQGSGTDTQYF
TGTGCCAGCAGCCAGGGATCAGGCACAGATACGCAGTATTTT
>many|TRBJ2-7|TRBV28|TRBD1
CASSSGQASSYEQYF
TGTGCCAGCAGCTCGGGACAGGCGAGCTCCTACGAGCAGTACTTC
>many|TRBJ2-5|TRBV3-1|-
CASSPARETQYF
TGTGCCAGCAGCCCAGCCCGGGAGACCCAGTACTTC
>many|TRBJ2-3|TRBV2|TRBD1
CASRPTGGTDTQYF
TGTGCCAGCAGACCGACAGGGGGCACAGATACGCAGTATTTT
>many|TRBJ2-1|TRBV3-1|TRBD2
CASRSSGGAWDEQFF
TGTGCCAGCAGGTCTAGCGGGGGGGCGTGGGATGAGCAGTTCTTC
>many|TRBJ2-7|TRBV28|-
CASSSGQLPNEQYF
TGTGCCAGCAGTTCAGGACAGCTACCCAACGAGCAGTACTTC
>many|TRBJ2-7|TRBV12-3/TRBV12-4|-
CASRFRDTTGEQYF
TGTGCCAGCAGATTTCGGGACACGACGGGTGAGCAGTACTTC
>many|TRBJ2-7|TRBV23-1|-
CASSQSACPTFSYEQYF
TGCGCCAGCAGTCAATCGGCGTGCCCGACGTTCTCCTACGAGCAGTACTTC
>many|TRBJ2-2|TRBV7-2|TRBD2
CASSLTSGVTGELFF
TGTGCCAGCAGCTTAACTAGCGGGGTTACCGGGGAGCTGTTTTTT
>many|TRBJ1-1|TRBV12-3/TRBV12-4|TRBD1
CASATGQGVTEAFF
TGTGCCAGCGCGACTGGACAGGGGGTCACTGAAGCTTTCTTT
>many|TRBJ2-2|TRBV29-1|-
CSVVRDNTGELFF
TGCAGCGTTGTAAGGGATAACACCGGGGAGCTGTTTTTT
>many|TRBJ1-5|TRBV5-1|-
CASSPGGVLGNQPQHF
TGCGCCAGCAGCCCCGGGGGCGTATTGGGCAATCAGCCCCAGCATTTT
>many|TRBJ2-3|TRBV3-1|-
CASSPGLGSTDTQYF
TGTGCCAGCAGCCCAGGACTGGGGAGCACAGATACGCAGTATTTT
>many|TRBJ2-6|TRBV25-1|-
CASSVPGANVLTF
TGTGCCAGCAGTGTTCCTGGGGCCAACGTCCTGACTTTC
>many|TRBJ1-2|TRBV30|-
CAWSGRDGDYGYTF
TGTGCCTGGAGTGGGAGGGACGGAGACTATGGCTACACCTTC
>many|TRBJ1-6|TRBV9|-
CASSPSGGIPWSPLHF
TGTGCCAGCAGCCCCAGTGGAGGGATACCATGGTCACCCCTCCACTTT